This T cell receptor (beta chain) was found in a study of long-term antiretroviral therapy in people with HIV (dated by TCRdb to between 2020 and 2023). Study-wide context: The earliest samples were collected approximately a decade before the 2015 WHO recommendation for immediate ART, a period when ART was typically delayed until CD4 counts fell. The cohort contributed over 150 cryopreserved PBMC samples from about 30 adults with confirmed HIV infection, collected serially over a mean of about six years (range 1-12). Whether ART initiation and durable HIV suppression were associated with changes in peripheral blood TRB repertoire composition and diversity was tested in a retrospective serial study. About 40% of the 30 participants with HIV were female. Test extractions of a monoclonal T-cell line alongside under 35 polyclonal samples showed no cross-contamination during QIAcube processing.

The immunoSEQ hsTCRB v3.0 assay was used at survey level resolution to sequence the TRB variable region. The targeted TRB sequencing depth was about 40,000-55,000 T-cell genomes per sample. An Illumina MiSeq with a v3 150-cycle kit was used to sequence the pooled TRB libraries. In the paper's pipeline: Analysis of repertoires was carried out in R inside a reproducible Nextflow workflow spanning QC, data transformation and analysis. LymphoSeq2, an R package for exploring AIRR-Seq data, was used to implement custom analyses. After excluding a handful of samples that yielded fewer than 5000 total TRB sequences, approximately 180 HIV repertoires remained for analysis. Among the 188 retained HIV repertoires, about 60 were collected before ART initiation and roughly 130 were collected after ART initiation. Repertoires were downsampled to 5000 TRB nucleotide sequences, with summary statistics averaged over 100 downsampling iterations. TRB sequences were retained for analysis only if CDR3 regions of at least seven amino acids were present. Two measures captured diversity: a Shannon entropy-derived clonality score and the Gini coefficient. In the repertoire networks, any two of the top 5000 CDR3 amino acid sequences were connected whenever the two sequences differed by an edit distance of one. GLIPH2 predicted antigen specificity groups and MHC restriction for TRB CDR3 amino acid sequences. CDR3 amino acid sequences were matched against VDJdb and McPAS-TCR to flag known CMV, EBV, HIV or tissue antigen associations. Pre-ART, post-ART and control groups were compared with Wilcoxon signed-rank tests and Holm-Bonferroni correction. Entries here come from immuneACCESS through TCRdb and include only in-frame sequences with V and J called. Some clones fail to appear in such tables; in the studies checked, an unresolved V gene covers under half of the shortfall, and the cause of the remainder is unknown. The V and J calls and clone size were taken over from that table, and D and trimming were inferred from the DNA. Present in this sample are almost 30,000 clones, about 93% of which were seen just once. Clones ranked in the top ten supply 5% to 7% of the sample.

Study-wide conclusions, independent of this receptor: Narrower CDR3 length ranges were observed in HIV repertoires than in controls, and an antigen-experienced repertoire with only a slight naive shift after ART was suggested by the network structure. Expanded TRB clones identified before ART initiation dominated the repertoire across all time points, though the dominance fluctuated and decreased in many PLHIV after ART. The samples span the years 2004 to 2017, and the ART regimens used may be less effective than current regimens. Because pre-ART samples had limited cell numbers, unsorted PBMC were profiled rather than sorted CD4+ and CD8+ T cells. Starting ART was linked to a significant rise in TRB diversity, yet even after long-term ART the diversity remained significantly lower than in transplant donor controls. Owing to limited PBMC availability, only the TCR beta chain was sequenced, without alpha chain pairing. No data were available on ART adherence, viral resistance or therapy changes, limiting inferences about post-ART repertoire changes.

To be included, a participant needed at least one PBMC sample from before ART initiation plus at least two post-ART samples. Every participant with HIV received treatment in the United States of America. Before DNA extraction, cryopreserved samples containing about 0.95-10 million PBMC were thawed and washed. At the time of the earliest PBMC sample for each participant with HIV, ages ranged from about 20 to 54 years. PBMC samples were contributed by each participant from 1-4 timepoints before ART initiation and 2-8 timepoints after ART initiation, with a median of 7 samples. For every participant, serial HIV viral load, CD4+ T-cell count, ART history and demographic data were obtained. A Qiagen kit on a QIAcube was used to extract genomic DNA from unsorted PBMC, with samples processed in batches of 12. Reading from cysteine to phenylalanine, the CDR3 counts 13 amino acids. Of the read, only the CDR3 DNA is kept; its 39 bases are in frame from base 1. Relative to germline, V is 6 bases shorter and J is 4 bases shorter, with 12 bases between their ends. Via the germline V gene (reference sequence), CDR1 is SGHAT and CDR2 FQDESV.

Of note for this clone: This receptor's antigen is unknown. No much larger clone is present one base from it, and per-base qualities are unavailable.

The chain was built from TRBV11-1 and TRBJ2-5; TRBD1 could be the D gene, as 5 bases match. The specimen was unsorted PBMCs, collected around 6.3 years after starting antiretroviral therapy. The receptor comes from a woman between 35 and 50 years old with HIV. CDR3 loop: CASSKRRGETQYF. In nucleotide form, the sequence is TGTGCCAGCAGTAAAAGAAGGGGAGAGACCCAGTACTTC.